This T cell receptor beta chain was identified during a study of regulatory T cells in long-lasting Graves disease. Specified time point: newly diagnosed GD, antithyroid drugs for less than 3 months. TCR sequences were obtained from RNA taken from PBMCs. Details on this clonotype: The CDR3 does not close with the conserved phenylalanine or tryptophan, likely indicating a read error.

iRepertoire HTBI primers and Arm-PCR of CDR3 regions built TCR beta libraries. Authors' analysis steps: Identification across samples found approximately 67 TRBV and approximately 15 TRBJ segments. TCRdb fed the multiplex PCR reads into MiXCR, producing one record per CDR3 protein. TCRdb assigned the V and J calls; the authors' analysis was not used. Of about 440,000 distinct CDR3 sequences in the sample, about a sixth were seen once. This sample was shared with a second study, whose subject was T cells in Graves' hyperthyroidism and ophthalmopathy.

This receptor was obtained from a woman between 25 and 40 years old with Graves disease. The material was peripheral blood mononuclear cells (PBMCs), obtained at new diagnosis, from a patient treated with antithyroid drugs.

The CDR3: CASSPRDTYEQYY. The DNA of the CDR3 is TGTGCCAGCTCACCCCGGGACACCTACGAGCAGTACTAC. The rearrangement joins TRBV18 to TRBJ2-7; D perhaps matches TRBD1 (6 bases). The ends were cut back, 3 bases at V and 2 bases at J, with 8 bases in the middle. Germline lookup yields CDR1 KGHSH and CDR2 LQKENI. The CDR3 consists of 13 residues.